The entry below describes one T cell receptor beta chain. Its specificity is not known. V lost 11 bases and J lost 0, with 11 bases in between. The V gene's germline CDR1 is MNHEY and CDR2 SVGAGI. The CDR3 sequence is 13 residues long. Clones were sequenced by immunoSEQ multiplex PCR, and TCRdb holds only the in-frame ones, with some missing. Here the sample spans around 160,000 clones, approximately 78% being singletons. This entry comes from a study of T cell responses to AZD1222 COVID-19 vaccine. General observations from the study: Repertoire sampling was restricted to post-peak T cell response timepoints.

The rearrangement links TRBV6-5 to TRBJ1-5; a possible D gene is TRBD1 (6 bases). Specimen: peripheral blood, collected on day 0 of MenACWY control vaccination. The sequence was collected from an adult in good health. CDR3 region: CAPQGGSNQPQHF. The CDR3, as DNA: TGTGCCCCTCAAGGGGGTAGCAATCAGCCCCAGCATTTT.